This T cell receptor (beta chain) was identified during a study of T cell responses to AZD1222 COVID-19 vaccine. The V gene's germline CDR1 is SGDLS and CDR2 YYNGEE. V lost 0 bases and J lost 8; bases outside the gene matches: 7. The CDR3 is made up of 15 amino acids. Repertoires were generated with immunoSEQ multiplex PCR, while TCRdb's copy carries only in-frame clones and drops some. The data contain roughly 140,000 clones, 85% to 90% of them seen just once; the ten biggest clones take up 1.5% to 2%. The chain carries TRBV9 and TRBJ1-4, with 7 bases fitting TRBD1. The clonotype comes from an adult who received the AZD1222 COVID-19 vaccine. Sequenced here: peripheral blood, sampled 28 days after the second AZD1222 dose. This CDR3 reads CASSVEEGAREKLFF. Written as DNA, the CDR3 is TGTGCCAGCAGCGTAGAGGAGGGGGCAAGAGAAAAACTGTTTTTT.